The TCR beta chain under discussion was sequenced for a study of CD8+ T cells in alopecia areata (dated by TCRdb to 2017 to 2018). Study-level background: The treated patients, all with moderate-to-severe alopecia areata, were enrolled in an open-label pilot trial of oral tofacitinib given at 5 to 10 mg twice daily. Tofacitinib was given for 6 to 18 months, followed by 6 months of follow-up off drug to assess delayed response and recurrence. High-throughput TCRbeta sequencing was used to examine T cell clonal expansion in alopecia areata in both the C3H/HeJ mouse model and human patients. On the human side, TCRbeta sequencing was run on scalp tissue and on sorted CD4+ and CD8+ peripheral blood T cells from healthy controls and from alopecia areata patients with either patchy or totalis/universalis disease. Biopsies were taken from tofacitinib-treated patients at baseline and at 4 and 24 weeks of treatment, and a later scalp biopsy was taken in several of the tofacitinib-treated patients. Scalp clonality was compared across normal scalp (n=4), patchy alopecia areata scalp (n=8), and alopecia totalis/universalis scalp (n=8). RNA was obtained with the PAXgene miRNA kit for fixed scalp, the miRNeasy kit for PBMCs, and the RNeasy kit for mouse skin. immunoSEQ multiplex PCR using 35 Vbeta forward primers and 13 Jbeta reverse primers was used to amplify TCRbeta CDR3 regions.

The sample's time point, from its label and the paper: baseline before oral tofacitinib. Lesional scalp punch biopsies and peripheral blood were obtained from alopecia areata patients. PBMCs were isolated by density centrifugation and stained for CD3, CD4 and CD8, after which CD4+ and CD8+ T cells were sorted on a FACSAria. Libraries were prepared through the immunoSEQ multiplex PCR assay. RNA was extracted from all samples and reverse transcribed into cDNA, which served as template for TCR sequencing. First-strand cDNA was synthesized using SuperScript III with a 2:1 mix of oligo-dT and random hexamers. A synthetic immune receptor repertoire was used to measure amplification bias, and any remaining bias was corrected computationally. Concerning the study's data processing: Raw reads were preprocessed to remove errors, and CDR3 was defined by IMGT conventions from the conserved cysteine to phenylalanine. Clonality was computed by normalizing Shannon entropy by log2 of the number of productive unique TCRs and subtracting the result from 1. Whether scalp clones were CD4 or CD8 was inferred by matching scalp TCRbeta sequences against CD4 and CD8 repertoires sorted from blood. Entries here come from immuneACCESS through TCRdb and include only in-frame sequences with V and J called. Some clones fail to appear in such tables; in the studies checked, an unresolved V gene covers under half of the shortfall, and the cause of the remainder is unknown. D and trimming were read from the DNA, whereas the V and J calls and clone size are those reported in that table. This sample gives about 150,000 clones in total; around 87% of them show up just once. The ten most abundant clones make up less than 15% of the sample.

Study-wide findings and limitations: Unlike mouse skin, where gammadelta T cells dominate, normal human skin contains resident alphabeta T cells that get sequenced too, which complicates analysis of the scalp TCR repertoire. Shared TCR sequences between patients were less evident than in mice, which may be partly attributable to HLA diversity in the patient population. Lesional scalp, especially in alopecia totalis/universalis, showed higher clonality and more expanded CD8+ clones than normal scalp, suggesting antigenic drive.

As to this clone: The clone's antigen remains unknown. No much larger clone exists at a distance of one base, and base qualities are not known.

The receptor was isolated from a human donor with alopecia areata. The input for sequencing was CD8+ T cells sorted from blood, taken at week 0.

The nucleotide sequence is given as TGCAGCGCTGGATCCGGGACAGAACACACCGGGGAGCTGTTTTTT. Its coded protein is CSAGSGTEHTGELFF. The chain uses TRBV29-1 and TRBJ2-2, with 7 junctional bases fitting TRBD1. Compared with germline, V lacks 7 bases and J lacks 3 bases; bases without a gene match: 11. Taken from cysteine to phenylalanine, the CDR3 has 15 residues. Only the CDR3 region is kept as DNA, spanning 45 bases read in frame from base 1. CDR1 and CDR2 were assigned from the germline V gene as SQVTM and ANQGSEA.